The 8 T cell receptor beta chains below come from one sample, sequenced in a study of blood T cell repertoires in COVID-19 (dated by TCRdb to the early 2020s). Receptor amplification or capture employed the immunoSEQ multiplex PCR assay. Sourced from immuneACCESS, this table was stored by TCRdb with only in-frame sequences that have V and J called. A share of the clones is absent; for the studies checked, an unresolved V gene accounts for under half, and the remainder has no known explanation. The sample data list roughly 200,000 clones, and roughly 82% of these were observed just once. Jointly, the top ten make up about 5.5% of the sample. The sample taken for sequencing was PBMCs or T cells enriched from blood (not recorded which). Every receptor here comes from a woman aged 55-70 years with acute COVID-19.

J is TRBJ1-1 and V is TRBV7-9; D gene ambiguous. Germline CDR1 and CDR2: SEHNR and FQNEAQ (reference sequence). V dropped 0 bases and J dropped 11 bases, with 19 bases sitting between them. The CDR3 sequence is 15 residues long. The CDR3 region has the DNA TGTGCCAGCAGCTTAGCGAGGAGCATCTCGGGGAGGGCTTTCTTT. Residues: CASSLARSISGRAFF.

V and J are TRBV11-3 and TRBJ2-1; 10 bases match TRBD2. This CDR3 contains 16 residues. Germline V gene data show CDR1 as SGHNT and CDR2 as YENEEA. With V trimmed by 3 bases and J by 7 bases, 9 bases remained unmatched. CDR3 amino acids: CASSFLAGASMNEQFF. CDR3 nucleotide sequence: TGTGCCAGCAGCTTCCTAGCGGGAGCATCGATGAATGAGCAGTTCTTC.

The chain couples TRBV12-3 or TRBV12-4 to TRBJ1-5, with D perhaps matching TRBD1 (6 bases). Trimming removed 3 bases from V and 4 bases from J, with 7 bases in between. The CDR3 contains 13 residues. CDR3 protein: CASSFGQNQPQHF. The DNA for the CDR3 is TGTGCCAGCAGTTTCGGACAGAATCAGCCCCAGCATTTT.

The chain links TRBV6-4 to TRBJ2-1; 8 bases fit TRBD1. CDR3 length: 15 residues. V trimming: 3 bases; J trimming: 7 bases; junction bases outside the gene matches: 8. Germline CDR1 is MRHNA and CDR2 is SNTAGT. As DNA, the CDR3 is TGTGCCAGCAGTGAGGGGACAGGAGACAGGAATGAGCAGTTCTTC. This sequence encodes CASSEGTGDRNEQFF.

A few counts support this clone. This rearrangement joins TRBV4-3 to TRBJ1-5; the D is unclear. V was shortened by 0 bases and J by 0 bases, with 9 bases between the two germline ends. Germline loops: CDR1 LGHNA, CDR2 YSLEER. The CDR3 extends over 16 amino acids. CDR3 nucleotide sequence: TGCGCCAGCAGCCAAGACGGAGGGATTAGCAATCAGCCCCAGCATTTT. Translation gives CASSQDGGISNQPQHF.

The J gene is TRBJ2-2, the V gene TRBV7-9; D possibly corresponds to TRBD2 (6 bases). The CDR3 has 15 residues. Trimming took off 3 bases at V and 6 bases at J, with 14 bases between the two ends. Per the germline V gene, CDR1 is SEHNR and CDR2 is FQNEAQ (reference sequence). Written as DNA, the CDR3 is TGTGCCAGCAGCTTGGGGACTTATTCACCCGGGGAGCTGTTTTTT. This translates into CASSLGTYSPGELFF.

This chain links TRBV10-3 with TRBJ2-3; D uncertain. CDR3 size: 16 residues. V was trimmed by 0 bases and J by 6 bases, leaving 16 bases between them. Per germline, CDR1 ENHRY and CDR2 SYGVKD. The CDR3 spells CAISESVLPRSDTQYF. Written as DNA, the CDR3 is TGTGCCATCAGTGAGTCAGTACTACCTAGGTCGGATACGCAGTATTTT.

The chain carries TRBV7-6 and TRBJ2-5; no definite D call. Trimming took 5 bases from V and 3 from J, leaving 4 bases between them. The CDR3 consists of 11 residues. In germline, CDR1 is SGHVS, CDR2 FNYEAQ. The chain's CDR3 is CASSSKETQYF. The CDR3 coding sequence is TGTGCCAGCAGCAGCAAAGAGACCCAGTACTTC.